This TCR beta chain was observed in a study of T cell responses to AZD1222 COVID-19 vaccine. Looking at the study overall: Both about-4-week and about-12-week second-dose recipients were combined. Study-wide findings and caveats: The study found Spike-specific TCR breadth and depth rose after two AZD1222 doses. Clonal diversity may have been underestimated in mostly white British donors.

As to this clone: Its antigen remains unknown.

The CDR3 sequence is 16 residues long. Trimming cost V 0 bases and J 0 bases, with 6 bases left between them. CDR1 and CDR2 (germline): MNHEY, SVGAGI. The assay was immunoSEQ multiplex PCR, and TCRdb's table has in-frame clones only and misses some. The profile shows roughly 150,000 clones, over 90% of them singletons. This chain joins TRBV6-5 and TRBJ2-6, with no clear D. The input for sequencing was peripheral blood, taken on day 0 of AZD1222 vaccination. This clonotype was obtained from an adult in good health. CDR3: CASSYSSASGANVLTF. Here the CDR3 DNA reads TGTGCCAGCAGTTACTCGTCTGCCTCTGGGGCCAACGTCCTGACTTTC.